The 3 T cell receptor beta chains given below trace back to one sample, sequenced in a study of blood T cell repertoires in COVID-19. Assay: immunoSEQ multiplex PCR; the TCRdb copy retains only in-frame clones and omits some. The repertoire includes around 260,000 clones, about 91% of them detected once, and 2.5% to 3% sits in the top ten. What was sequenced was peripheral blood. Receptors were obtained from a person aged 18 to 35 with COVID-19, enrolled during active disease.

The V and J genes are TRBV29-1 and TRBJ2-7, with D possibly being TRBD1 (5 bases). The CDR3 contains 14 residues. V lost 3 bases and J 2 bases, leaving 14 bases between the germline ends. CDR1 and CDR2 from the germline V gene are SQVTM and ANQGSEA. CDR3 DNA: TGCAGCGTTGAGGTCAGGGCCCACCCCTACGAGCAGTACTTC. Translated, it gives CSVEVRAHPYEQYF.

This rearrangement joins TRBV19 to TRBJ1-5; D is perhaps TRBD1 (6 bases). CDR3 length: 15 amino acids. Trimming took 7 bases from V and 4 from J, leaving 17 bases between them. Germline V gene data show CDR1 as LNHDA and CDR2 as SQIVND (reference sequence). CDR3 nucleotides: TGTGCCAGTAACAGAGGGGCAGGGGCGAATCAGCCCCAGCATTTT. Translated, it gives CASNRGAGANQPQHF.

The rearrangement uses TRBV21-1 and TRBJ2-7; the D call in the table, TRBD2, was not verified against the DNA. TRBV21-1 counts as a pseudogene. The CDR3 is made up of 15 amino acids. The CDR3 DNA follows: TGTGCCAGCAGCAAATGGGCGGGACCTCGATTTGGGCAGTACTTC. This gives the protein CASSKWAGPRFGQYF.